These 4 T cell receptor beta chains came from one sample sequenced in a study of blood T cell repertoires in COVID-19. Measured with immunoSEQ multiplex PCR; TCRdb has only the in-frame clones, and not every one. The sample has tens of thousands of clones; around 88% are singletons. Material: peripheral blood. The receptors shown here come from a woman over 75 with acute or convalescent COVID-19.

V and J are TRBV2 and TRBJ1-4; 7 bases align to TRBD1. CDR1 and CDR2 (germline): SNHLY, FYNNEI. The CDR3 is 15 amino acids. The V gene end was trimmed by 4 bases and the J gene end by 1 base; junction bases not matched to a gene: 3. The DNA for the CDR3 is TGTGCCAGCAGTGGACAGGGACTAACTAATGAAAAACTGTTTTTT. Translated: CASSGQGLTNEKLFF.

The chain links TRBV3-1 (or the pseudogene TRBV3-2) to TRBJ1-4, with D hard to call. The CDR3 consists of 18 residues. The germline V and J ends were trimmed by 5 bases and 0 bases, with 19 bases remaining between them. Germline V gives CDR1 LGHDT, CDR2 YNNKEL (reference sequence). The chain's CDR3 is CASSKVMGSSTTNEKLFF. CDR3 bases: TGTGCCAGCAGCAAGGTGATGGGCAGTTCTACAACTAATGAAAAACTGTTTTTT.

V gene TRBV3-1 (or the pseudogene TRBV3-2) combines with J gene TRBJ1-5; D may be TRBD1 (5 bases). V was trimmed by 8 bases and J by 6 bases, leaving 14 bases between them. This CDR3 is 13 amino acids long. Germline loops: CDR1 LGHDT, CDR2 YNNKEL (reference sequence). CDR3 DNA: TGTGCCAGCGGACGGGGGGGAAGTCAGCCCCAGCATTTT. This codes for CASGRGGSQPQHF.

With respect to this clone: The junction shows a germline mismatch at one end, possibly a read error. The chain has TRBV7-7 and TRBJ2-2; 12 bases are shared with TRBD2. In germline, CDR1 is SSHAT, CDR2 FNYEAQ (reference sequence). This CDR3 region has 17 residues. CDR3: CASSPRILAGGSGELFF. In DNA form, the CDR3 reads TGTGCTAGCAGCCCCAGGATCCTAGCGGGGGGGTCCGGGGAGCTGTTTTTT.